This T cell receptor beta chain was sequenced in a study of Ad26.COV2.S vaccination and SARS-CoV-2 variants. Background on the study: Ad26.COV2.S was injected intramuscularly once or twice, 56 days apart.

Clones were sequenced by immunoSEQ multiplex PCR, and TCRdb holds only the in-frame ones, with some missing. The sample holds approximately 480,000 clones, 87% seen once. The treatment is: about 20 received Ad26.COV2.S at low or high dose, single or two shots; about 5 received placebo; per-sample allocation not given. Specimen acquisition occurred on day 63 following the initial vaccine or placebo injection. The administered vaccine (an Ad26 vector) expressed Wuhan-strain SARS-CoV-2 spike. V was cut by 1 base and J by 5 bases, with 6 bases left in between. This CDR3 is built from 13 residues. The V gene's germline CDR1 is LNHNV and CDR2 YYDKDF (reference sequence).

Source: peripheral blood, taken in a trial of Ad26.COV2.S vaccine versus placebo. The V and J genes are TRBV15 and TRBJ1-5; no reliable D call. The TCR comes from a person between 18 and 65 years old who received the Ad26.COV2.S COVID-19 vaccine or a placebo. For the CDR3, the DNA is TGTGCCACCAGCAGAGGTTGGGATCAGCCCCAGCATTTT. Encoded protein: CATSRGWDQPQHF.